The sequence of this T cell receptor beta chain was determined in a study of cytomegalovirus exposure and HLA in healthy donors. Researchers ran the PCR with 60 Vbeta and 13 Jbeta primers. Repertoires were generated with immunoSEQ multiplex PCR, while TCRdb's copy carries only in-frame clones and drops some. The data hold approximately 76,000 clones, with over 65% observed a single time. On this clone: Its antigen is undetermined. A read error may account for a junction end that differs from germline.

General observations from the study: Later analysis reportedly placed an Asian-associated ancestry cluster below the roughly 690-donor mean in N-insertions. Prior analysis indicated that the majority of TCR beta V segments exhibited productivity approximately 87% or approximately 30% of the time. Later on, a genetic analysis was performed. It linked a missense variant in DCLRE1C with V- and J-gene trimming of TCR beta. Published work reported that the classifier diagnosed cytomegalovirus status with high specificity and sensitivity.

The CDR3 has 14 residues. CDR1 and CDR2 from the germline V gene are MNHEY and SVGAGI. The receptor was isolated from a woman aged 40 to 49 in good health and CMV-seropositive. Sequenced: PBMCs. This chain joins TRBV6-5 and TRBJ1-5; no firm D call. The chain's CDR3 is CAGRRGVSNQPQHF. For the CDR3, the DNA is TGTGCCGGCAGGCGTGGAGTTAGCAATCAGCCCCAGCATTTT.